This entry lists 6 T cell receptor beta chains sequenced from one sample in a study of cytomegalovirus exposure and HLA in healthy donors. PCR used 60 Vbeta primers and 13 Jbeta primers. The data were produced by immunoSEQ multiplex PCR, yet TCRdb's version contains in-frame clones alone and is incomplete. The data show around 53,000 clones, around 70% seen once. Specimen: PBMCs. These receptors all stem from a man aged 18 to 29 in good health and CMV-seronegative.

This clone was observed a single time. This chain uses TRBV2 with TRBJ2-7; D possibly corresponds to TRBD2 (6 bases). CDR1 and CDR2 (germline): SNHLY, FYNNEI. This CDR3 region has 12 residues. V lost 6 bases, J lost 4 bases, and 10 bases lay in between. CDR3 bases: TGTGCCAGCAGGGGGGGTCTTTACGAGCAGTACTTC. Translating gives CASRGGLYEQYF.

The V gene is TRBV7-9, the J gene TRBJ1-3; D unclear. This CDR3 region has 15 residues. The germline V gene encodes CDR1 SEHNR and CDR2 FQNEAQ (reference sequence). Trimming shortened V by 5 bases and J by 1 base, and 12 bases separated the two germline ends. This CDR3 is CASSPYGISGNTIYF. The CDR3 DNA reads as TGTGCCAGCAGCCCGTACGGTATATCTGGAAACACCATATATTTT.

V and J are TRBV6-6 and TRBJ2-5, with 9 bases lining up with TRBD1. The CDR3 consists of 14 residues. V gave up 5 bases and J gave up 5 bases; unmatched junction bases: 6. Germline V gene data show CDR1 as MNHNY and CDR2 as SVGAGI (reference sequence). The CDR3 loop reads CASSDTGGWETQYF. The CDR3 DNA is TGTGCCAGCAGTGATACAGGGGGCTGGGAGACCCAGTACTTC.

The chain couples TRBV2 to TRBJ2-6; D is uncertain. Germline CDR1 SNHLY, CDR2 FYNNEI. CDR3 length: 16 amino acids. V was trimmed by 4 bases and J by 0 bases, leaving 10 bases between them. The CDR3 here is CASSAPTVSGANVLTF. The CDR3 coding sequence is TGTGCCAGCAGTGCCCCTACAGTCTCTGGGGCCAACGTCCTGACTTTC.

For this clone: A junction end diverges from the germline sequence, so it may reflect a read error. CDR3 region: CASSSGLSGETQYF. In DNA form, the CDR3 reads TGTGCTAGCAGCTCCGGACTAAGCGGAGAGACCCAGTACTTC. V is TRBV7-7 and J is TRBJ2-5; TRBD2 is a possible D gene (6 bases). In germline, CDR1 is SSHAT, CDR2 FNYEAQ (reference sequence). This CDR3 spans 14 amino acids.

Here the CDR3 reads CASSYTAPASEQYF. DNA of the CDR3: TGTGCCAGCAGTTACACAGCTCCCGCTAGCGAGCAGTACTTC. The chain links TRBV6-5 to TRBJ2-5; the D is unclear. The better agreement between TRBJ2-7 and the DNA end casts doubt on the J call. Germline V gene lookup returns CDR1 MNHEY and CDR2 SVGAGI. This CDR3 contains 14 residues.